This T cell receptor (beta chain) was sequenced during a study of T cell responses to AZD1222 COVID-19 vaccine. Broader study findings: Vaccine-related CD4 TCRs covered spike, predominating at 160-218 and 743-854.

This clone appeared a single time. Its specificity is not known. The assay was immunoSEQ multiplex PCR, and TCRdb's table has in-frame clones only and misses some. This sample has approximately 65,000 clones, with 60% to 85% found just once. This material consisted of peripheral blood, taken on day 0 of AZD1222 vaccination. This receptor was identified in an adult in good health.

DNA of the CDR3: TGTGCCACCAGTGAAGGCGGGGGGGCAACCAATGAGCAGTTCTTC. It translates to CATSEGGGATNEQFF. This rearrangement joins TRBV24-1 to TRBJ2-1; 9 positions agree with TRBD2. V lost 4 bases, J lost 6 bases, and 6 bases stayed unmatched. From germline, CDR1 is KGHDR and CDR2 SFDVKD. The CDR3 extends over 15 amino acids.